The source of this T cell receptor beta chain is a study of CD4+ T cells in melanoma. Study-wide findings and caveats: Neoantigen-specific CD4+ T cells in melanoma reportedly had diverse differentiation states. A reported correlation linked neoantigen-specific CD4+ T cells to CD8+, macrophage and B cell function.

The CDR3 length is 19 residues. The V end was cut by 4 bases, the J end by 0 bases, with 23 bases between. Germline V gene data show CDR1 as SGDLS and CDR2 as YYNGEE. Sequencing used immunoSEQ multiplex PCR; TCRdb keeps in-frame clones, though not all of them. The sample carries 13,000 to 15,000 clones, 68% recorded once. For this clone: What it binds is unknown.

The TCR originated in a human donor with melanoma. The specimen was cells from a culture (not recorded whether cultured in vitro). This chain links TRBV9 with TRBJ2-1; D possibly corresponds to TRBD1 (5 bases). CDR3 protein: CASSIHRQGRGRSYNEQFF. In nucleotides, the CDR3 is TGTGCCAGCAGCATACACCGTCAGGGTCGTGGTCGCTCCTACAATGAGCAGTTCTTC.